These 6 T cell receptor beta chains originate from one sample sequenced in a study of T cell changes during pregnancy in multiple sclerosis. The repertoire was sequenced with immunoSEQ multiplex PCR; TCRdb's copy has only in-frame clones and lacks some. The sample records more than 40,000 clones, 92% being singletons. The input for sequencing was CD4+ T cells from peripheral blood mononuclear cells, taken in the third trimester of pregnancy. The source is a female donor with multiple sclerosis, enrolled in a pregnancy study.

The V and J genes are TRBV5-5 and TRBJ2-2; possibly TRBD2 for D (6 bases). Trimming took off 5 bases at V and 4 bases at J, with 15 bases between the two ends. The CDR3 has 15 residues. Germline V CDR1 and CDR2: SGHKS, YYEKEE (reference sequence). The CDR3 sequence: CASSRLVRGTGELFF. For the CDR3, the DNA is TGTGCCAGCAGTCGACTAGTTCGGGGCACCGGGGAGCTGTTTTTT.

The rearrangement joins TRBV11-3 to TRBJ2-1; possible D gene TRBD2, 5 bases. V lost 0 bases and J 6 bases, leaving 15 bases between the germline ends. The CDR3 contains 16 residues. Germline CDR1 reads SGHNT; CDR2 reads YENEEA. The CDR3 loop reads CASSLDRGGQFNEQFF. The CDR3 DNA is TGTGCCAGCAGCTTAGATCGGGGTGGTCAGTTCAATGAGCAGTTCTTC.

As for this clone: At one boundary the junction diverges from the germline segment, which might be a read error. J is TRBJ2-1 and V is TRBV7-8; TRBD2 agrees at 9 bases. Germline V lookup: CDR1 SGHVS, CDR2 FQNEAQ. The CDR3 consists of 15 residues. The CDR3 DNA reads as TGTGCCAGCAGCATAGCGGGAGAGTACTACAATGAGCAGTTCTTC. Its protein product is CASSIAGEYYNEQFF.

The chain is built from TRBV7-8 and TRBJ2-6; no reliable D call. The germline V gene has CDR1 SGHVS and CDR2 FQNEAQ. The CDR3 length is 16 residues. V lost 3 bases and J lost 0, with 9 bases in between. CDR3 residues: CASSFSGTSGANVLTF. The CDR3, as DNA: TGTGCCAGCAGCTTTTCGGGTACCTCTGGGGCCAACGTCCTGACTTTC.

J is TRBJ1-2 and V is TRBV28; TRBD1 agrees at 9 bases. The CDR3 has 15 amino acids. Trimming at V came to 6 bases and at J to 8 bases, leaving 13 bases not matched to a gene. CDR1 and CDR2 from the germline V gene are MDHEN and SYDVKM. The CDR3 DNA reads as TGTGCCAGCAGCCCGATCGGGACAGGGCCACTAGGCTACACCTTC. Amino acid sequence: CASSPIGTGPLGYTF.

The rearrangement joins TRBV6-5 to TRBJ2-4, with 11 bases identical to TRBD1. After removal of 4 bases from V and 8 bases from J, the junction contained 10 bases not matched to a gene. The CDR3 runs 16 residues. CDR1 and CDR2 from the germline V gene are MNHEY and SVGAGI. CDR3 nucleotides: TGTGCCAGCAGTTGGAAAGGGACAGGGGGACAGGACATTCAGTACTTC. As protein: CASSWKGTGGQDIQYF.